This T cell receptor beta chain was recovered during a study of OX40 agonist ivuxolimab in advanced cancers. Study summary: Participants, about 83% male, averaged about 59 years of age, ranging from roughly 20 to 79.

This clone has a handful of counts. The antigen remains undetermined. Findings of the study overall: Expanded clones were, on average, more numerous in CD8+ T cells than in CD4+. Certain nonresponders likewise exhibited a low normalized T-cell clonal expansion.

Germline CDR1 reads SNHLY; CDR2 reads FYNNEI. Trimming stripped 4 bases from V and 3 bases from J, with 9 bases between. The CDR3 extends over 13 amino acids. Produced via immunoSEQ multiplex PCR; TCRdb's table is partial and in-frame only. The data show some 48,000 clones, around nine tenths seen once. The V gene is TRBV2, the J gene TRBJ1-1; D unresolved. This sequence was found in an adult with an advanced solid tumor such as melanoma, head and neck, liver or kidney cancer. Source: CD4+ or CD8+ T cells sorted from blood, taken in a trial of the OX40 agonist ivuxolimab. The CDR3 reads CASSVSEDTEAFF. The CDR3 bases are TGTGCCAGCAGTGTTTCGGAGGACACTGAAGCTTTCTTT.